Presented here are 18 T cell receptor beta chains from one specimen sequenced in a study of cytomegalovirus exposure and HLA in healthy donors. Only in-frame clones appear in the TCRdb table, and some are missing; sequencing was by immunoSEQ multiplex PCR. The sample yields some 150,000 clones, roughly 84% seen once. Sequencing was done on a sample of PBMCs. The origin of the receptors is a human donor in good health.

The count of this clone is one. The V call is TRBV19, the J call TRBJ2-2; TRBD1 is a possible D gene (5 bases). Germline V lookup: CDR1 LNHDA, CDR2 SQIVND (reference sequence). Trimming took 10 bases from V and 1 from J, leaving 13 bases between them. CDR3 size: 14 residues. CDR3 DNA sequence: TGTGCCACTAGGGGTGGCGGGAACACCGGGGAGCTGTTTTTT. Protein: CATRGGGNTGELFF. The variable domain in full, with the rest retrieved from reference TRBV19 and TRBJ2-2, is DGGITQSPKYLFRKEGQNVTLSCEQNLNHDAMYWYRQDPGQGLRLIYYSQIVNDFQKGDIAEGYSVSREKKESFPLTVTSAQKNPTAFYLCATRGGGNTGELFFGEGSRLTVL.

The V gene is TRBV7-8, the J gene TRBJ1-2, with D hard to call. V shed 3 bases and J shed 4 bases, with 9 bases lying between them. Germline V gene lookup returns CDR1 SGHVS and CDR2 FQNEAQ. CDR3 size: 13 residues. The DNA of the CDR3 is TGTGCCAGCAGCTTGACCGGGATCTATGGCTACACCTTC. It codes for CASSLTGIYGYTF.

The chain carries TRBV4-1 and TRBJ1-2; D perhaps matches TRBD1 (5 bases). This CDR3 spans 16 amino acids. V was pared by 4 bases and J by 4 bases, with 19 bases between. Per the germline V gene, CDR1 is MGHRA and CDR2 is YSYEKL. The CDR3 sequence is CASSPPWGRSPYGYTF. DNA of the CDR3: TGCGCCAGCAGCCCCCCTTGGGGGAGGAGCCCCTATGGCTACACCTTC.

As regards this clone: Other DNA sequences in this sample translate to the same CDR3. The chain links TRBV2 to TRBJ1-1; 7 positions match TRBD1. V gave up 5 bases and J gave up 3 bases; unmatched junction bases: 6. The CDR3 runs 14 residues. CDR1 and CDR2 from the germline V gene are SNHLY and FYNNEI. CDR3 DNA: TGTGCCAGCAGTCGACAGGGAGCGTACACTGAAGCTTTCTTT. Its protein is CASSRQGAYTEAFF.

This CDR3 is CASSPQTGASPLHF. The CDR3, as DNA: TGTGCCAGCTCACCACAGACAGGAGCATCACCCCTCCACTTT. The V call is TRBV18, the J call TRBJ1-6; D may be TRBD1 (6 bases). The germline V and J ends were trimmed by 1 base and 10 bases, with 11 bases remaining between them. Germline lookup yields CDR1 KGHSH and CDR2 LQKENI. CDR3 length: 14 residues.

V is TRBV14 and J is TRBJ2-2, with 13 bases aligning to TRBD2. CDR3 length equals 17 residues. With V trimmed by 2 bases and J by 6 bases, 6 bases remained unmatched. The germline V gene encodes CDR1 SGHDN and CDR2 FVKESK. CDR3 in amino acids: CASSQRLAGGQPGELFF. DNA of the CDR3: TGTGCCAGCAGCCAAAGACTAGCGGGAGGCCAGCCCGGGGAGCTGTTTTTT.

This rearrangement joins TRBV7-2 to TRBJ2-7; TRBD2 is a possible D gene (6 bases). V lost 4 bases and J lost 1, with 14 bases in between. Per the germline V gene, CDR1 is SGHTA and CDR2 is FQGNSA. This CDR3 is built from 15 residues. The CDR3 DNA reads TGTGCCAGCAGCTACTCCACCGGGGGATCCTACGAGCAGTACTTC. It encodes CASSYSTGGSYEQYF. Together with reference TRBV7-2 and TRBJ2-7, the CDR3 gives the full variable domain: GAGVSQSPSNKVTEKGKDVELRCDPISGHTALYWYRQSLGQGLEFLIYFQGNSAPDKSGLPSDRFSAERTGGSVSTLTIQRTQQEDSAVYLCASSYSTGGSYEQYFGPGTRLTVT.

The J gene is TRBJ2-6, the V gene TRBV7-3, with D maybe TRBD2 (5 bases). Germline V lookup: CDR1 SGHTA, CDR2 FQGTGA. V lost 5 bases and J lost 4, with 15 bases in between. The CDR3 sequence is 16 residues long. For the CDR3, the DNA is TGTGCCAGCAGCCCAACGCGGGTGACCGGGGCCAACGTCCTGACTTTC. It encodes CASSPTRVTGANVLTF.

The chain joins TRBV2 to TRBJ2-7; 7 nucleotides align to TRBD2. The CDR3 covers 14 residues. Germline lookup yields CDR1 SNHLY and CDR2 FYNNEI. V shed 8 bases and J 1 base; nucleotides not matched to a gene: 8. CDR3 sequence (DNA): TGTGCCAGCCTCCTTAGGGGACTATCCTACGAGCAGTACTTC. This gives the protein CASLLRGLSYEQYF.

The V gene is TRBV5-1, the J gene TRBJ1-3; D is perhaps TRBD1 (6 bases). Germline CDR1 SGHRS, CDR2 YFSETQ. This CDR3 spans 14 amino acids. The V end was cut by 4 bases, the J end by 2 bases, with 10 bases between. The CDR3 DNA follows: TGCGCCAGCAGCATAGGGGGTGCTGGAAACACCATATATTTT. Amino acids: CASSIGGAGNTIYF.

J is TRBJ1-2 and V is TRBV7-2; 8 bases agree with TRBD1. This CDR3 comprises 14 residues. Trimming took 6 bases from V and 8 from J; bases not matched to a gene: 11. Germline CDR1 is SGHTA and CDR2 is FQGNSA. Written as DNA, the CDR3 is TGTGCCAGCAGTCAAGGAGGACAGGGACTCGGCTACACCTTC. Protein product: CASSQGGQGLGYTF.

The gene calls are TRBV7-2 and TRBJ1-6; D may be TRBD1 (5 bases). The CDR3 is made up of 18 amino acids. Trimming cost V 5 bases and J 3 bases, with 20 bases left between them. The germline gives CDR1 SGHTA, CDR2 FQGNSA. CDR3: CASSPRGRQYIYNSPLHF. CDR3 in DNA: TGTGCCAGCAGCCCCCGTGGACGACAGTACATCTATAATTCACCCCTCCACTTT.

J is TRBJ2-1 and V is TRBV6-5; 7 positions agree with TRBD1. V lost 6 bases to trimming and J lost 9 bases; unmatched junction nucleotides: 11. Germline-derived CDR1 and CDR2 are MNHEY and SVGAGI. The CDR3 is 14 residues long. The CDR3 DNA sequence: TGTGCCAGCAGCATCGACAGGGTTCCTCGTGAGCAGTTCTTC. It encodes CASSIDRVPREQFF.

The chain uses TRBV30 and TRBJ2-1; D possibly corresponds to TRBD2 (6 bases). CDR3 size: 15 residues. CDR1 is GTSNPN, CDR2 SVGIG, per germline (reference sequence). V gave up 3 bases and J gave up 9 bases, with 21 bases separating them. CDR3 sequence (DNA): TGTGCCTGGAGACGATGGGCGGGACCTCAGGGTGAGCAGTTCTTC. The encoded protein is CAWRRWAGPQGEQFF.

V usage is TRBV18 and J usage is TRBJ1-1; D may be TRBD1 (6 bases). The CDR3 has 15 amino acids. Germline V lookup: CDR1 KGHSH, CDR2 LQKENI. The V gene lost 0 bases and the J gene lost 3 bases, with 11 bases spanning the gap. As DNA, the CDR3 is TGTGCCAGCTCACCACCGTCCAGGGGAGACACTGAAGCTTTCTTT. Amino acids: CASSPPSRGDTEAFF.

This clone has just one count. This chain joins TRBV30 and TRBJ2-1; no clear D gene. From germline, CDR1 is GTSNPN and CDR2 SVGIG (reference sequence). V gave up 4 bases and J gave up 4 bases, with 5 bases separating them. This CDR3 contains 11 residues. The chain's CDR3 is CAWTEYNEQFF. The CDR3 DNA sequence: TGTGCCTGGACCGAGTACAATGAGCAGTTCTTC.

This rearrangement joins TRBV27 to TRBJ1-1, with D hard to call. Deletions cut 5 bases from V and 4 bases from J, with 11 bases between. The CDR3 sequence is 13 residues long. Germline CDR1 and CDR2: MNHEY and SMNVEV (reference sequence). The CDR3 here is CASSLRHFTEAFF. As DNA, the CDR3 is TGTGCCAGCAGTCTACGACACTTCACTGAAGCTTTCTTT.

The chain uses TRBV29-1 and TRBJ2-1, with 8 bases fitting TRBD1. Losses at the gene ends were 4 bases for V and 3 bases for J; bases not matched to a gene: 11. This CDR3 contains 16 residues. Germline loops: CDR1 SQVTM, CDR2 ANQGSEA. The CDR3 region has the DNA TGCAGCGTTGCTCCCGTGACAGGGGATGGCTACAATGAGCAGTTCTTC. Protein: CSVAPVTGDGYNEQFF.